The 4 T cell receptor beta chains presented below share a single source sample, sequenced in a study of CD8+ T cells in alopecia areata. RNA was extracted and reverse transcribed into cDNA as the sequencing template. Clones were read by immunoSEQ multiplex PCR, and TCRdb kept only the in-frame ones, dropping some. The sample includes 20,000 to 30,000 clones, 40% to 65% of them seen just once. Source material: NKG2D-high CD8+ T cells sorted from blood. The receptors originated from a human donor with alopecia areata.

The J gene is TRBJ2-1, the V gene TRBV7-6; the match to TRBD2 covers 10 bases. With V trimmed by 2 bases and J by 3 bases, 4 bases remained unmatched. The length of the CDR3 is 16 residues. Germline lookup yields CDR1 SGHVS and CDR2 FNYEAQ. The CDR3 bases are TGTGCCAGCAGCTTAAGGGGGACTAGCGACTACAATGAGCAGTTCTTC. Translating gives CASSLRGTSDYNEQFF.

This sequence joins TRBV6-5 and TRBJ2-7; possible D gene TRBD1, 6 bases. The CDR3 has 15 amino acids. Per germline, CDR1 MNHEY and CDR2 SVGAGI. Trimming pared 6 bases from V and 5 bases from J, leaving 20 bases between. This CDR3 reads CASSKLRQAADEQYF. The DNA for the CDR3 is TGTGCCAGCAGCAAGCTGCGACAGGCGGCGGACGAGCAGTACTTC.

This clone has just a few counts. This chain connects TRBV28 to TRBJ2-7; TRBD2 agrees at 9 bases. Germline V gives CDR1 MDHEN, CDR2 SYDVKM. The CDR3 contains 13 residues. The V segment lost 7 bases and the J segment 4 bases; nucleotides outside the gene matches: 5. The CDR3 is CASTLSGSYEQYF. Here the CDR3 DNA reads TGTGCCAGCACCCTTAGCGGGAGTTACGAGCAGTACTTC.

The J gene is TRBJ2-7, the V gene TRBV28; 7 positions match TRBD1. The V and J ends lost 4 bases and 3 bases, in that order; junction bases with no gene match: 3. Germline V lookup: CDR1 MDHEN, CDR2 SYDVKM. This CDR3 is built from 13 residues. The CDR3 spells CASSSDRVYEQYF. Here the CDR3 DNA reads TGTGCCAGCAGTTCCGACAGGGTCTACGAGCAGTACTTC.